This T cell receptor (beta chain) comes out of a study of shared clonotypes between healthy human individuals (dated by TCRdb to 2019 to 2021). Describing the broader study: The cohort comprised a couple of women and a few men aged 18 to 49 years. Per donor, three plates each were used for CD4 naive and CD4 memory, two for CD8 naive, and one for CD8 memory. The study deeply sequenced blood TCR repertoires of several healthy adults to estimate repertoire size and the extent of clonotype sharing between individuals. Different laboratories and diverse techniques were used to prepare libraries and sequence TCR repertoires, to increase sequencing depth and limit assay-specific biases. Between about 0.94 and 8.9 billion PBMCs per donor were obtained by leukapheresis.

TCR CDR3 regions were amplified from genomic DNA by multiplex PCR using the deep immunoSEQ assay. For each cell subset, the extracted genomic DNA was distributed evenly across all wells of several immunoSEQ 96-well plates, and each plate served as one replicate. For sorted subsets, about 0.2 ug genomic DNA, equal to 30,000 to 35,000 T cell genomes, was loaded into each replicate PCR. The purified libraries were quantified using a Qubit 3.0 fluorometer, sized with a Bioanalyzer 2100, and then quantified again using the KAPA Library Quantification kit. Every immunoSEQ 96-well plate was sequenced on a separate single-read 150-cycle Illumina NextSeq 550 flow cell. Per the source publication's procedure: Because only junctional sequences without quality scores were contained in the immunoSEQ output, filtering matching that applied to full-length reads could not be performed. To assign V/J genes and CDR3, sequences were annotated against IMGT germline references using PyIR, a Python wrapper for IgBLAST v1.9. Reads were removed for weak V/J assignments (E-value above 1e-6), missing CDR3, stop codons, out-of-frame junctions, or ambiguous translated residues. A V3J clonotype was defined by an identical inferred V gene, J gene, and CDR3 amino acid sequence. The percentage overlap between two repertoires was calculated by dividing the number of shared unique clonotypes by the size of the smaller repertoire. Three approaches were used to assess repertoire richness: RTK rarefaction, the Chao1 estimator, and Recon v2.1 estimates of unobserved clonotypes. OLGA was used to compute generation probabilities for all TCRbeta clonotypes that the gDNA method yielded from a handful of donors. This immuneACCESS table, as held by TCRdb, lists in-frame sequences with V and J called but not all clones. Of the missing ones, under half trace to an unresolved V gene in checked studies; the others have no known cause. V, J and clone size are taken as reported in that table, and D and trimming were inferred from the DNA itself. The table for this sample lists about 2 million clones; less than 95% of them were counted only once. The ten most abundant clones make up around 1.1% of the sample.

For the CD8 naive samples, CD45RO-negative cells were positively selected for CCR7, yielding a CD45RA+CCR7+ population from which TemRA cells were excluded. The donors were healthy, HIV-negative adults with no recently reported acute infections or vaccinations. Only Caucasian adults living in Nashville, Tennessee, USA were represented among the donors. After blood collection by leukapheresis, PBMCs were isolated using Ficoll-Histopaque density gradient centrifugation and then cryopreserved in the vapor phase of liquid nitrogen. Purity and quantity of every magnetically sorted T cell population were checked by analytical flow cytometry. From each sorted fraction, genomic DNA was isolated and quantified by UV absorbance on a Nanodrop 2000c. Summary of the overall study and its limitations: Higher generation probabilities were observed for clonotypes shared by all four sorted-subset donors than for non-shared clonotypes. When several donors were compared, the shared fraction of clonotypes was around 5% for naive CD4, 3.5% to 4% for naive CD8, 2.3% for memory CD4, and about 0.36% for memory CD8. Estimated clonotype richness was generally larger for naive than for memory subsets. Sampling was limited to blood, and TCR repertoires in tissue likely differ from TCR repertoires in blood. The genetic and exposure-history diversity represented was limited by the small number of donors. Incomplete sequencing was indicated by rarefaction of sorted-subset datasets, despite the large sequencing depth. Pairwise subsampling indicated that sequencing depth was expected to affect the degree of clonotype sharing among donors.

From its cysteine to its phenylalanine, the CDR3 spans 14 amino acids. Only the CDR3 DNA stays, 42 bases, in frame from base 1. From the germline V gene, CDR1 is MNHEY and CDR2 is SVGAGI. The junction carries 14 bases between V and J, which are trimmed by 6 bases and 2 bases respectively. Ten or more counts support this clone. The clone's antigen remains unknown. No base qualities exist here, and no much larger clone lies one base off it. Sequencing was done on a sample of naive CD8+ T cells sorted from blood. The cell subset or site label on this specimen signifies: CD45RA+CCR7+. This TCR derives from a man between 18 and 29 years old in good health. The sequence joins TRBV6-5 to TRBJ2-7; TRBD2 is perhaps the D gene, given 6 matching bases. The DNA sequence follows: TGTGCCAGCAGCTGGGACTCCCGGGCCTACGAGCAGTACTTC. Its product reads: CASSWDSRAYEQYF.